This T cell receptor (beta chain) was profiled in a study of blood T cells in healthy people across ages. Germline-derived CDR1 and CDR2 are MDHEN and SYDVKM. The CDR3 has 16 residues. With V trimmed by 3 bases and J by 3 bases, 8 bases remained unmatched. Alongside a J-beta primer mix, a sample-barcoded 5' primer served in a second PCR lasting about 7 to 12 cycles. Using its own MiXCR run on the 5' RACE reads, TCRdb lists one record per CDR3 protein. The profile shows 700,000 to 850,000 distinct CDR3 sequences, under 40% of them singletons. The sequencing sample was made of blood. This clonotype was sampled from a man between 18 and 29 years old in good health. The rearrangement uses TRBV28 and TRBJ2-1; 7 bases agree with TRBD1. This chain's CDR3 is CASSFPDRAFYNEQFF. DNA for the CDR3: TGTGCCAGCAGTTTCCCAGACAGGGCGTTCTACAATGAGCAGTTCTTC. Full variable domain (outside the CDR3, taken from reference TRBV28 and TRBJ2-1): DVKVTQSSRYLVKRTGEKVFLECVQDMDHENMFWYRQDPGLGLRLIYFSYDVKMKEKGDIPEGYSVSREKKERFSLILESASTNQTSMYLCASSFPDRAFYNEQFFGPGTRLTVL.